This T cell receptor (beta chain) was recorded in a study of T cell clonality in common variable immunodeficiency. The study's findings and limits: Fewer TCRbeta clones were shared among CVID subjects than controls. The cause of increased CVID clonality remains unclear without subpopulation sequencing. Common variable immunodeficiency TCR beta sequences reportedly had fewer deletions and N-nucleotide insertions.

This clone has a count of ten or more. Its target is unknown. Clones were read by immunoSEQ multiplex PCR, and TCRdb kept only the in-frame ones, dropping some. The sample includes about 20,000 clones, none of them occurring once. Sequenced input: peripheral blood mononuclear cells. The receptor comes from a human donor with common variable immunodeficiency.

The sequenced part of the CDR3 DNA is TGTGCCAGCAGCTTATCGGGACTAAGCACAGATACG. Translation gives CASSLSGLSTDT. Given in full, the CDR3 is CASSLSGLSTDTQYF. The chain has TRBV7-3 and TRBJ2-3; 7 bases are shared with TRBD2. The read ends 3 residues shy of where the CDR3 ends; the end is completed using the germline J gene. V was pared by 2 bases and J by 0 bases, with 2 bases of the junction left unmatched. The CDR3 sequence is 15 residues long. CDR1 is SGHTA and CDR2 is FQGTGA in the germline V gene.